These 25 T cell receptor beta chains were sequenced from one sample in a study of technical replicates of blood from several donors. Produced via immunoSEQ multiplex PCR; TCRdb's table is partial and in-frame only. This table has approximately 13,000 clones, 60% to 80% appearing once. The sequencing sample was made of PBMCs. The receptor set was obtained from a human donor in good health.

This rearrangement joins TRBV29-1 to TRBJ1-1; D is unclear. From germline, CDR1 is SQVTM and CDR2 ANQGSEA. Trimming shortened V by 7 bases and J by 1 base, and 10 bases separated the two germline ends. This CDR3 spans 12 amino acids. The CDR3 nucleotides are TGCAGCGCCGTATTCGGGAACACTGAAGCTTTCTTT. This sequence encodes CSAVFGNTEAFF.

As DNA, the CDR3 is TGCGCCAGCAGCTTGGGGGGCGGAAACAGGGCCTTACGAACTGAAGCTTTCTTT. Residues: CASSLGGGNRALRTEAFF. J is TRBJ1-1 and V is TRBV5-1; tentative D call: TRBD1 (6 bases). Germline V gene sequence: CDR1 SGHRS, CDR2 YFSETQ. Trimming shortened V by 0 bases and J by 5 bases, and 23 bases separated the two germline ends. The CDR3 runs to 18 residues.

The chain employs TRBV7-9 and TRBJ1-3; D is perhaps TRBD1 (6 bases). The CDR3 has 14 amino acids. Germline V gene sequence: CDR1 SEHNR, CDR2 FQNEAQ (reference sequence). V shed 10 bases and J shed 0 bases, with 13 bases lying between them. CDR3 sequence: CATRRGASGNTIYF. The CDR3 nucleotides are TGTGCCACGCGGCGGGGGGCCTCTGGAAACACCATATATTTT.

J is TRBJ2-3 and V is TRBV2; 7 bases line up with TRBD2. Germline V lookup: CDR1 SNHLY, CDR2 FYNNEI. This CDR3 contains 14 residues. After removal of 6 bases from V and 2 bases from J, the junction contained 5 bases not matched to a gene. CDR3 in DNA: TGTGCCAGCAGCTCCGGGACTAACACAGATACGCAGTATTTT. As protein: CASSSGTNTDTQYF.

The V call is TRBV30, the J call TRBJ2-1; D is uncertain. Deletions cut 0 bases from V and 9 bases from J, with 12 bases between. In germline, CDR1 is GTSNPN, CDR2 SVGIG (reference sequence). The CDR3 contains 13 residues. The CDR3 coding sequence is TGTGCCTGGAGTGTAACGAGGTCTGGTGAGCAGTTCTTC. Protein sequence: CAWSVTRSGEQFF.

The chain carries TRBV9 and TRBJ2-7; 12 positions agree with TRBD1. With V trimmed by 3 bases and J by 2 bases, 6 bases remained unmatched. The CDR3 extends over 16 amino acids. CDR1 is SGDLS, CDR2 YYNGEE, per germline. CDR3 DNA: TGTGCCAGCAGCGATGGGACAGGGGGCCACCCCTACGAGCAGTACTTC. This translates into CASSDGTGGHPYEQYF.

The chain uses TRBV15 and TRBJ2-7; D call uncertain. From germline, CDR1 is LNHNV and CDR2 YYDKDF (reference sequence). The length of the CDR3 is 12 residues. With 0 bases removed from V and 4 bases from J, the gap between germline ends came to 4 bases. The CDR3 region is CATSRDSYEQYF. Written as DNA, the CDR3 is TGTGCCACCAGCAGAGACTCTTACGAGCAGTACTTC.

The rearrangement uses TRBV25-1 and TRBJ2-5; 8 bases agree with TRBD1. V was clipped by 4 bases and J by 1 base; unmatched bases: 5. CDR3 length equals 15 residues. Germline V lookup: CDR1 MGHDK, CDR2 SYGVNS. CDR3 residues: CASSVAGGLQETQYF. CDR3 nucleotide sequence: TGTGCCAGCAGTGTAGCAGGGGGCCTCCAAGAGACCCAGTACTTC.

The V call is TRBV5-1, the J call TRBJ1-3; no clear D. This CDR3 region has 16 residues. From germline, CDR1 is SGHRS and CDR2 YFSETQ. Trimming left V 0 bases short and J 0 bases short, with 10 bases between. Here the CDR3 reads CASSLGGTPSGNTIYF. The CDR3, as DNA: TGCGCCAGCAGCTTGGGAGGTACTCCCTCTGGAAACACCATATATTTT.

This chain connects TRBV18 to TRBJ2-5; TRBD1 matches at 7 bases. The CDR3 runs 15 residues. Looked up from germline, CDR1 is KGHSH and CDR2 is LQKENI. V dropped 3 bases and J dropped 2; count of bases not matched to a gene: 6. CDR3 coding DNA: TGTGCCAGCTCACCTGTCCGGGACAGTCAAGAGACCCAGTACTTC. This encodes CASSPVRDSQETQYF.

The CDR3 DNA follows: TGTGCCAGCTCACCACGTCCCAGGGATTATGGCTACACCTTC. This translates into CASSPRPRDYGYTF. The chain joins TRBV18 to TRBJ1-2; tentative D call: TRBD1 (5 bases). The CDR3 has 14 amino acids. Looked up from germline, CDR1 is KGHSH and CDR2 is LQKENI. V lost 1 base, J lost 5 bases, and 11 bases lay in between.

V gene TRBV5-1 combines with J gene TRBJ2-7, with 7 bases lining up with TRBD1. In germline, CDR1 is SGHRS, CDR2 YFSETQ. After removal of 0 bases from V and 5 bases from J, the junction contained 5 bases not matched to a gene. This CDR3 region has 14 residues. The CDR3 here is CASSLGGTDNEQYF. The CDR3 nucleotides read TGCGCCAGCAGCTTGGGGGGGACAGATAACGAGCAGTACTTC.

This clone was picked up a small number of times. J is TRBJ1-3 and V is TRBV10-3, with TRBD1 identical over 7 bases. Germline V gene data show CDR1 as ENHRY and CDR2 as SYGVKD. J gave up 0 bases and V 7 bases, and 9 bases lay outside the gene matches. The CDR3 has 16 amino acids. The CDR3 sequence is CAINEDRIISGNTIYF. In DNA, the CDR3 is TGTGCCATCAACGAGGACAGGATAATCTCTGGAAACACCATATATTTT.

The chain couples TRBV11-3 to TRBJ2-7, with 12 bases fitting TRBD2. J gave up 3 bases and V 5 bases, and 5 bases lay outside the gene matches. This CDR3 has 15 residues. The germline CDR1 and CDR2 sequences are SGHNT and YENEEA. CDR3 in amino acids: CASSPGLAGFYEQYF. For the CDR3, the DNA is TGTGCCAGCAGCCCCGGACTAGCGGGGTTCTACGAGCAGTACTTC. The variable domain in full, with the rest retrieved from reference TRBV11-3 and TRBJ2-7, is EAGVVQSPRYKIIEKKQPVAFWCNPISGHNTLYWYLQNLGQGPELLIRYENEEAVDDSQLPKDRFSAERLKGVDSTLKIQPAELGDSAVYLCASSPGLAGFYEQYFGPGTRLTVT.

The chain has TRBV6-1 and TRBJ2-6; D remains unclear. With 5 bases removed from V and 0 bases from J, the gap between germline ends came to 8 bases. Germline V gene sequence: CDR1 MNHNS, CDR2 SASEGT. The length of the CDR3 is 15 residues. CDR3 nucleotide sequence: TGTGCCAGCAGTCGCTACGACTCTGGGGCCAACGTCCTGACTTTC. Protein product: CASSRYDSGANVLTF.

The chain links TRBV29-1 to TRBJ1-1, with D possibly being TRBD1 (6 bases). The CDR3 is 14 residues long. The germline V gene has CDR1 SQVTM and CDR2 ANQGSEA. V was cut by 6 bases and J by 0 bases, with 14 bases left in between. DNA for the CDR3: TGCAGCGTGCTCAGGGGATCCCTGAACACTGAAGCTTTCTTT. Protein sequence: CSVLRGSLNTEAFF.

The chain is built from TRBV5-1 and TRBJ2-7; D is undetermined. The germline V gene encodes CDR1 SGHRS and CDR2 YFSETQ. V lost 6 bases and J lost 6, with 10 bases in between. CDR3 length equals 11 residues. CDR3 in amino acids: CASTFGGEQYF. Here the CDR3 DNA reads TGCGCCAGCACTTTCGGCGGCGAGCAGTACTTC.

The chain has TRBV10-1 and TRBJ2-2, with D possibly being TRBD1 (5 bases). Trimming took 6 bases from V and 0 from J, leaving 11 bases between them. The germline gives CDR1 WNHNN, CDR2 SYGVQD (reference sequence). CDR3 length: 15 amino acids. The CDR3 here is CASSLDSANTGELFF. CDR3 coding DNA: TGCGCCAGCAGCCTCGACAGCGCGAACACCGGGGAGCTGTTTTTT.

The V call is TRBV30, the J call TRBJ2-5; 11 bases line up with TRBD1. After removal of 1 base from V and 1 base from J, the junction contained 5 bases not matched to a gene. From germline, CDR1 is GTSNPN and CDR2 SVGIG (reference sequence). The CDR3 has 16 amino acids. The CDR3 loop is CAWSAGTGGFQETQYF. The CDR3 bases are TGTGCCTGGAGTGCTGGGACAGGGGGTTTCCAAGAGACCCAGTACTTC.

The V call is TRBV2, the J call TRBJ2-5; D not certain. Between the trimmed V and J ends, which lost 5 bases and 5 bases, there was a span of 9 bases. CDR3 length equals 12 residues. The germline V gene has CDR1 SNHLY and CDR2 FYNNEI. The CDR3, as DNA: TGTGCCAGCAGTACACCTTTGGAGACCCAGTACTTC. Its translation is CASSTPLETQYF.

The V call is TRBV27, the J call TRBJ2-1; 7 bases match TRBD1. V shed 5 bases and J 12 bases; nucleotides not matched to a gene: 7. The length of the CDR3 is 12 residues. CDR1 is MNHEY and CDR2 is SMNVEV in the germline V gene (reference sequence). DNA for the CDR3: TGTGCCAGCAGTCCTGGACAGGTCGGGCAGTTCTTC. As protein: CASSPGQVGQFF.

The rearrangement joins TRBV4-1 to TRBJ2-7; a weak D match, TRBD1 (5 bases). V lost 0 bases and J 7 bases, leaving 16 bases between the germline ends. Germline CDR1 MGHRA, CDR2 YSYEKL. This CDR3 region has 15 residues. CDR3: CASSQDSMAGREQYF. The CDR3 DNA is TGCGCCAGCAGCCAAGATAGCATGGCAGGGCGAGAGCAGTACTTC.

The chain joins TRBV30 to TRBJ1-1, with D perhaps matching TRBD1 (5 bases). The length of the CDR3 is 14 residues. The germline V and J ends were trimmed by 3 bases and 1 base, with 12 bases remaining between them. The germline V gene has CDR1 GTSNPN and CDR2 SVGIG (reference sequence). The CDR3 DNA reads as TGTGCCTGGAGAAAACTCGGGGGGAACACTGAAGCTTTCTTT. Its protein product is CAWRKLGGNTEAFF.

The V call is TRBV6-5, the J call TRBJ2-5, with D perhaps matching TRBD2 (6 bases). V was pared by 8 bases and J by 1 base, with 11 bases between. Per the germline V gene, CDR1 is MNHEY and CDR2 is SVGAGI. This CDR3 has 13 amino acids. The CDR3 bases are TGTGCCAGCGGGAGGCATCTCCAAGAGACCCAGTACTTC. Translation gives CASGRHLQETQYF.

The chain's CDR3 is CASRKQGLYEQYF. The DNA of the CDR3 is TGTGCCAGCAGGAAACAGGGGCTCTACGAGCAGTACTTC. The J gene is TRBJ2-7, the V gene TRBV25-1, with 7 positions matching TRBD1. The CDR3 covers 13 residues. Germline CDR1 reads MGHDK; CDR2 reads SYGVNS. V was clipped by 6 bases and J by 3 bases; unmatched bases: 5.